Following are 28 T cell receptor beta chains from one sample sequenced in a study of T cell responses to AZD1222 COVID-19 vaccine. Only in-frame clones appear in the TCRdb table, and some are missing; sequencing was by immunoSEQ multiplex PCR. Of more than 95,000 clones detected, around 90% appear once; the ten largest clones hold 4.8%. Sample: peripheral blood, taken on day 0 of AZD1222 vaccination. Receptors were obtained from an adult in good health.

This clone came up a few times. V usage is TRBV12-3 or TRBV12-4 and J usage is TRBJ2-7; D remains unclear. V lost 3 bases to trimming and J lost 3 bases, with 6 bases between them. The CDR3 spans 12 residues. The CDR3 nucleotides read TGTGCCAGCAGTTTTGGGCTCTACGAGCAGTACTTC. The encoded protein is CASSFGLYEQYF.

The J gene is TRBJ2-1, the V gene TRBV4-1; TRBD2 matches 9 bases. Germline V gene data show CDR1 as MGHRA and CDR2 as YSYEKL. The ends lost 3 bases at V and 7 bases at J; junction bases unmatched: 4. This CDR3 comprises 14 residues. CDR3 sequence: CASSQGLARNEQFF. The CDR3 DNA reads as TGCGCCAGCAGCCAGGGACTAGCTAGGAATGAGCAGTTCTTC.

This chain connects TRBV28 to TRBJ1-5; unclear D gene. This CDR3 contains 14 residues. Looked up from germline, CDR1 is MDHEN and CDR2 is SYDVKM. Trimming removed 3 bases from V and 2 bases from J, with 8 bases in between. CDR3 bases: TGTGCCAGCAGTTTCTCCTGGGGCAATCAGCCCCAGCATTTT. Protein product: CASSFSWGNQPQHF.

The rearrangement uses TRBV28 and TRBJ1-6; D is uncertain. Germline V CDR1 and CDR2: MDHEN, SYDVKM. This CDR3 region has 17 residues. Deletions cut 4 bases from V and 0 bases from J, with 13 bases between. This CDR3 is CASSSLISRSYNSPLHF. CDR3 bases: TGTGCCAGCAGTTCACTCATAAGTCGCTCCTATAATTCACCCCTCCACTTT.

The rearrangement joins TRBV6-5 to TRBJ2-3; possibly TRBD2 for D (5 bases). Between the trimmed V and J ends, which lost 5 bases and 7 bases, there was a span of 19 bases. The CDR3 runs 15 residues. Germline CDR1 MNHEY, CDR2 SVGAGI. CDR3 in amino acids: CASSRGGPLHNTQYF. CDR3 sequence (DNA): TGTGCCAGCAGTCGGGGTGGCCCCTTACACAATACGCAGTATTTT.

The CDR3 protein is CASSYRQGYGYTF. Here the CDR3 DNA reads TGTGCCAGCAGTTACCGGCAGGGTTATGGCTACACCTTC. The chain uses TRBV6-5 and TRBJ1-2; TRBD1 is a possible D gene (5 bases). The CDR3 is made up of 13 amino acids. Germline V gene data show CDR1 as MNHEY and CDR2 as SVGAGI. V was trimmed by 2 bases and J by 5 bases, leaving 9 bases between them.

The chain combines TRBV4-2 with TRBJ2-3, with 7 bases matching TRBD2. V shed 0 bases and J 1 base; nucleotides not matched to a gene: 7. Germline CDR1 LGHNA, CDR2 YNFKEQ. The CDR3 consists of 17 residues. CDR3 sequence: CASSQEAGLAGTDTQYF. In DNA, the CDR3 is TGTGCCAGCAGCCAAGAAGCAGGGCTAGCGGGCACAGATACGCAGTATTTT.

The chain combines TRBV15 with TRBJ1-1; D is possibly TRBD1 (5 bases). The CDR3 totals 14 residues. V was shortened by 0 bases and J by 3 bases, with 8 bases between the two germline ends. The germline V gene encodes CDR1 LNHNV and CDR2 YYDKDF (reference sequence). CDR3 amino acids: CATSRDQQDTEAFF. CDR3 DNA sequence: TGTGCCACCAGCAGAGATCAACAGGACACTGAAGCTTTCTTT.

The gene calls are TRBV5-4 and TRBJ1-2; possible D gene TRBD1, 6 bases. The CDR3 is 14 amino acids. Germline assignment: CDR1 SGHNT and CDR2 YYREEE (reference sequence). V was clipped by 4 bases and J by 4 bases, with 14 bases between them. CDR3 nucleotide sequence: TGTGCCAGCAGCCCACCCGGACAGTTCTATGGCTACACCTTC. It specifies CASSPPGQFYGYTF.

The rearrangement links TRBV19 to TRBJ2-2, with 10 bases identical to TRBD1. The CDR3 covers 13 residues. The germline V gene encodes CDR1 LNHDA and CDR2 SQIVND (reference sequence). V lost 10 bases, J lost 8 bases, and 7 bases stayed unmatched. Here the CDR3 reads CATKGQGPGELFF. The CDR3 region has the DNA TGTGCCACCAAGGGACAGGGGCCGGGGGAGCTGTTTTTT.

The chain couples TRBV9 to TRBJ1-1; a possible D gene is TRBD1 (5 bases). The V gene lost 0 bases and the J gene lost 0 bases, with 9 bases spanning the gap. Germline V lookup: CDR1 SGDLS, CDR2 YYNGEE. The CDR3 consists of 15 residues. The CDR3 here is CASSVGGEMNTEAFF. CDR3 bases: TGTGCCAGCAGCGTAGGGGGGGAGATGAACACTGAAGCTTTCTTT.

V usage is TRBV2 and J usage is TRBJ2-1, with 9 bases lining up with TRBD1. The CDR3 is 14 amino acids. Germline lookup yields CDR1 SNHLY and CDR2 FYNNEI. V lost 7 bases, J lost 8 bases, and 9 bases stayed unmatched. CDR3 in DNA: TGTGCCAGCACGGACAGGGGAGGTATAGATGAGCAGTTCTTC. Protein: CASTDRGGIDEQFF.

This clone was found once. This rearrangement joins TRBV5-4 to TRBJ1-6; 7 positions agree with TRBD1. With 3 bases clipped from V and 0 bases from J, the junction kept 3 bases outside the gene matches. The V gene's germline CDR1 is SGHNT and CDR2 YYREEE (reference sequence). CDR3 length: 16 amino acids. CDR3 region: CASSYGQDSYNSPLHF. The CDR3 region has the DNA TGTGCCAGCAGCTACGGACAGGACTCCTATAATTCACCCCTCCACTTT.

The V gene is TRBV6-5, the J gene TRBJ2-5; TRBD2 aligns across 11 bases. The V gene end was trimmed by 6 bases and the J gene end by 5 bases; junction bases not matched to a gene: 8. Looked up from germline, CDR1 is MNHEY and CDR2 is SVGAGI. The CDR3 extends over 15 amino acids. The CDR3 sequence is CASSLSGGEWETQYF. The CDR3 nucleotides read TGTGCCAGCAGCCTTAGCGGGGGGGAGTGGGAGACCCAGTACTTC.

The CDR3 nucleotides read TGTGCCAGCAGCTCGGGGACAGCCCAACCGTACTTC. Translating it yields CASSSGTAQPYF. The rearrangement links TRBV5-4 to TRBJ2-7; 7 bases agree with TRBD1. The J segment lost 12 bases and the V segment lost 3 bases, leaving 9 bases of the junction unmatched. Germline CDR1 reads SGHNT; CDR2 reads YYREEE (reference sequence). The CDR3 totals 12 residues.

This chain uses TRBV12-3 or TRBV12-4 with TRBJ1-1; D remains ambiguous. The CDR3 is 12 amino acids. Trimming took off 6 bases at V and 2 bases at J, with 7 bases between the two ends. CDR3 residues: CASSNLNTEAFF. The DNA for the CDR3 is TGTGCCAGCAGCAATTTAAACACTGAAGCTTTCTTT.

This clone was found once. The V and J genes are TRBV19 and TRBJ2-7; D not certain. Germline-derived CDR1 and CDR2 are LNHDA and SQIVND (reference sequence). Trimming stripped 7 bases from V and 2 bases from J, with 9 bases between. This CDR3 contains 12 residues. This CDR3 is CASIDEAYEQYF. CDR3 coding DNA: TGTGCCAGTATCGACGAAGCCTACGAGCAGTACTTC.

This chain connects TRBV6-2 or TRBV6-3 to TRBJ2-1; D not certain. Germline V CDR1 and CDR2: MNHEY, SVGEGT. Trimming took off 4 bases at V and 10 bases at J, with 8 bases between the two ends. The CDR3 covers 11 residues. The DNA for the CDR3 is TGTGCCAGCAGTTTTCCCGCCGAGCAGTTCTTC. Protein sequence: CASSFPAEQFF.

This clone has just one count. The chain has TRBV14 and TRBJ1-2; 7 bases are shared with TRBD1. Germline CDR1 is SGHDN and CDR2 is FVKESK. The CDR3 length is 13 residues. The J segment lost 4 bases and the V segment lost 4 bases, leaving 3 bases of the junction unmatched. The CDR3 nucleotides are TGTGCCAGCAGCCCCGGGACAGTCTATGGCTACACCTTC. Amino acid sequence: CASSPGTVYGYTF.

This rearrangement joins TRBV4-1 to TRBJ1-1; D is uncertain. Germline loops: CDR1 MGHRA, CDR2 YSYEKL. This CDR3 is 16 amino acids long. The V gene lost 0 bases and the J gene lost 3 bases, with 14 bases spanning the gap. The CDR3 is CASSQESPRTDTEAFF. The CDR3 DNA reads as TGCGCCAGCAGCCAAGAGTCACCAAGGACTGACACTGAAGCTTTCTTT.

The gene calls are TRBV29-1 and TRBJ1-2, with D possibly TRBD1 on 6 matching bases. Germline V gene lookup returns CDR1 SQVTM and CDR2 ANQGSEA. Trimming cost V 7 bases and J 2 bases, with 17 bases left between them. The CDR3 is 14 amino acids. The CDR3 protein is CSAAGQPQNYGYTF. For the CDR3, the DNA is TGCAGCGCTGCCGGACAGCCCCAGAACTATGGCTACACCTTC.

The V and J genes are TRBV6-1 and TRBJ1-4, with a weak D call TRBD1 (5 bases). Trimming stripped 0 bases from V and 0 bases from J, with 17 bases between. Looked up from germline, CDR1 is MNHNS and CDR2 is SASEGT. The CDR3 totals 19 residues. The CDR3 sequence is CASSEARWGIGATNEKLFF. As DNA, the CDR3 is TGTGCCAGCAGTGAAGCGCGTTGGGGGATAGGCGCAACTAATGAAAAACTGTTTTTT.

This clone was seen a single time. This sequence joins TRBV7-9 and TRBJ2-7; D uncertain. CDR1 is SEHNR, CDR2 FQNEAQ, per germline (reference sequence). Trimming stripped 1 base from V and 6 bases from J, with 16 bases between. The CDR3 covers 15 residues. The CDR3 protein is CASSLVGSQGSEQYF. The CDR3 DNA reads TGTGCCAGCAGCTTAGTTGGCTCCCAAGGAAGCGAGCAGTACTTC.

The rearrangement links TRBV12-3 or TRBV12-4 to TRBJ2-7, with 7 bases matching TRBD1. This CDR3 has 13 amino acids. With V trimmed by 5 bases and J by 3 bases, 4 bases remained unmatched. CDR3 DNA: TGTGCCAGCAGTCCTTACAGGGGCTACGAGCAGTACTTC. It yields the protein CASSPYRGYEQYF.

The gene calls are TRBV5-5 and TRBJ1-1; no definite D call. CDR1 SGHKS and CDR2 YYEKEE come from the germline V gene (reference sequence). Trimming pared 4 bases from V and 0 bases from J, leaving 10 bases between. This CDR3 contains 14 residues. The CDR3 region is CASSPVELNTEAFF. DNA of the CDR3: TGTGCCAGCAGCCCGGTCGAGTTGAACACTGAAGCTTTCTTT.

The gene calls are TRBV10-3 and TRBJ2-7; 10 nucleotides align to TRBD2. V lost 9 bases to trimming and J lost 4 bases; unmatched junction nucleotides: 6. Germline assignment: CDR1 ENHRY and CDR2 SYGVKD. The CDR3 has 13 residues. In nucleotides, the CDR3 is TGTGCCATGGGTGGACTAGCGGTATACGAGCAGTACTTC. Translating gives CAMGGLAVYEQYF.

This clone is a singleton in its sample. The chain uses TRBV6-5 and TRBJ1-1, with 9 bases fitting TRBD1. The CDR3 length is 12 residues. Germline V gives CDR1 MNHEY, CDR2 SVGAGI. The ends lost 10 bases at V and 4 bases at J; junction bases unmatched: 4. In nucleotides, the CDR3 is TGTGCCACCAAGACAGGGGGCACTGAAGCTTTCTTT. Its translation: CATKTGGTEAFF.

The chain joins TRBV5-1 to TRBJ2-2, with D possibly matching TRBD1 (6 bases). This CDR3 has 13 residues. The germline V gene has CDR1 SGHRS and CDR2 YFSETQ. Trimming took off 3 bases at V and 3 bases at J, with 6 bases between the two ends. The CDR3 sequence: CASSYRDTGELFF. In nucleotides, the CDR3 is TGCGCCAGCAGCTACAGGGACACCGGGGAGCTGTTTTTT.